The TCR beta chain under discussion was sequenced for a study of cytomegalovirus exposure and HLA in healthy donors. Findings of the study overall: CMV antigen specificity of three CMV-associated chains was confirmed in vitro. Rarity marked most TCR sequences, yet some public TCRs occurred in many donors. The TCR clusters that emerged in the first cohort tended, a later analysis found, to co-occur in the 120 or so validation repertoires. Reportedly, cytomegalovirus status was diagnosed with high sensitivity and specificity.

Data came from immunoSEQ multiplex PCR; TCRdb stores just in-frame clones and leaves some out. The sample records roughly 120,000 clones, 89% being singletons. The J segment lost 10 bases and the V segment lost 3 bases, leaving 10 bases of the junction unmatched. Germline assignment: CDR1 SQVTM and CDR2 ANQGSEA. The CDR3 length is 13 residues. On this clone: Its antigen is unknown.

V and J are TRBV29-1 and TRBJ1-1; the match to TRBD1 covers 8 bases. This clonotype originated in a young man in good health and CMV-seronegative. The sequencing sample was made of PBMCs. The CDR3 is CSVDPPDRGAAFF. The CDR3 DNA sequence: TGCAGCGTTGACCCCCCAGACAGGGGAGCAGCTTTCTTT.